These 2 T cell receptor beta chains were all obtained from the same sample, sequenced in a study of blood T cell repertoires in COVID-19. Method: immunoSEQ multiplex PCR; TCRdb's copy keeps in-frame clones and lacks some. The top ten clones hold more than 3% of a sample with about half a million clones, approximately 85% of them seen once. Material for sequencing was peripheral blood. These receptor sequences come from a human donor in a cohort sampled during active COVID-19.

The chain uses TRBV19 and TRBJ2-3; 9 nucleotides align to TRBD1. Germline values: CDR1 LNHDA, CDR2 SQIVND (reference sequence). V lost 6 bases to trimming and J lost 6 bases; unmatched junction nucleotides: 10. CDR3 length: 15 amino acids. The CDR3 reads CASRETGGRGDTQYF. CDR3 in DNA: TGTGCCAGTAGAGAAACAGGGGGCCGAGGGGATACGCAGTATTTT. The full variable domain, completed using reference TRBV19 and TRBJ2-3, is DGGITQSPKYLFRKEGQNVTLSCEQNLNHDAMYWYRQDPGQGLRLIYYSQIVNDFQKGDIAEGYSVSREKKESFPLTVTSAQKNPTAFYLCASRETGGRGDTQYFGPGTRLTVL.

The V gene is TRBV5-1, the J gene TRBJ2-6, with D possibly being TRBD2 (5 bases). The germline gives CDR1 SGHRS, CDR2 YFSETQ. The CDR3 length is 12 residues. With 3 bases removed from V and 13 bases from J, the gap between germline ends came to 11 bases. This chain's CDR3 is CASSSDSRVLTF. CDR3 DNA sequence: TGCGCCAGCAGCTCGGACTCGAGGGTCCTGACTTTC.